This is a list of T cell receptor beta chains from one sample in a study of response to subunit inactivated influenza vaccine. MiXCR, run by TCRdb on the RT-PCR reads, gives a single entry per CDR3 protein. The sample has around 790,000 distinct CDR3 sequences, about 20% seen once. This specimen consisted of PBMCs from blood, obtained more than 4 days after vaccination. These TCRs come from a man in his fifties or sixties who received an inactivated influenza vaccine. Both conserved end residues are part of each CDR3. A D gene is named only where the DNA matches it firmly. Clone size is stated in some rows and not others, as once, few, many or a class when expanded.

clone_size	v_call	j_call	d_call	cdr3_aa	cdr3_nt
few	TRBV4-3	TRBJ1-6	-	CASSQDWGAQGSPLHF	TGCGCCAGCAGCCAAGATTGGGGGGCGCAAGGTTCACCCCTCCACTTT
-	TRBV4-2	TRBJ1-3	TRBD1	CASSQDPGTGGQRSGNTIYF	TGTGCCAGCAGCCAAGATCCGGGGACAGGGGGCCAACGCTCTGGAAACACCATATATTTT
few	TRBV12-3/TRBV12-4	TRBJ2-2	-	CASSSSTVLGELFF	TGTGCCAGCAGTTCCTCGACGGTTCTCGGGGAGCTGTTTTTT
-	TRBV15	TRBJ2-5	TRBD1	CATRSGQRFQETQYF	TGTGCCACCAGGTCGGGACAGCGATTTCAAGAGACCCAGTACTTC
few	TRBV20-1	TRBJ2-1	TRBD2	CSATGPSGFYNEQFF	TGCAGTGCCACTGGGCCTAGCGGATTCTACAATGAGCAGTTCTTC
few	TRBV20-1	TRBJ2-1	-	CSASTYEQFF	TGCAGTGCTAGTACGTATGAGCAGTTCTTC
-	TRBV20-1	TRBJ2-7	TRBD1	CSAKGTGYSYEQYF	TGCAGTGCTAAGGGGACAGGGTACTCCTACGAGCAGTACTTC
few	TRBV10-3	TRBJ2-3	TRBD2	CAISGPAGGPEDTQYF	TGTGCCATCAGTGGCCCAGCGGGAGGGCCTGAAGATACGCAGTATTTT
-	TRBV6-1	TRBJ2-1	TRBD2	CASRNLAGGPNKQFF	TGTGCCAGCAGGAATCTAGCGGGAGGCCCGAATAAGCAGTTCTTC
-	TRBV12-3/TRBV12-4	TRBJ1-1	-	CASIRQMNTEAFF	TGTGCCAGCATTCGACAGATGAACACTGAAGCTTTCTTT
few	TRBV18	TRBJ2-1	-	CASSAFWGGTSYNEQFF	TGTGCCAGCTCAGCCTTTTGGGGCGGAACCTCGTACAATGAGCAGTTCTTC
-	TRBV7-8	TRBJ1-2	-	CASSSSFIIQGRDGYTF	TGTGCCAGCAGCTCAAGCTTTATCATCCAGGGGCGGGATGGCTACACCTTC
few	TRBV20-1	TRBJ1-6	TRBD1	CSAYDRGNSPLHF	TGCAGTGCTTACGACAGGGGGAATTCACCCCTCCACTTT
few	TRBV6-2/TRBV6-3	TRBJ2-1	-	CASSYRDIRSYNEQFF	TGTGCCAGCAGTTACCGGGACATCCGCTCCTACAATGAGCAGTTCTTC
many	TRBV12-3/TRBV12-4	TRBJ1-1	-	CASSLRQMNTEAFF	TGTGCCAGCAGCCTCAGACAGATGAACACTGAAGCTTTCTTT
few	TRBV6-2/TRBV6-3	TRBJ2-7	-	CASSYAVSYEQYF	TGTGCCAGCAGTTACGCAGTTTCCTACGAGCAGTACTTC
once	TRBV25-1	TRBJ2-6	-	CASSPHGGTPLWANVLTF	TGTGCCAGCAGTCCGCACGGGGGGACACCACTTTGGGCCAACGTCCTGACTTTC
few	TRBV5-1	TRBJ1-6	-	CASRVQSYNSPLHF	TGCGCCAGCAGGGTTCAGTCTTATAATTCACCCCTCCACTTT
-	TRBV20-1	TRBJ2-3	TRBD1	CSAKTGTGRDTQYF	TGCAGTGCTAAAACCGGGACAGGGAGAGATACGCAGTATTTT
-	TRBV20-1	TRBJ2-3	TRBD1	CSARPRTGIGVGTQYF	TGCAGTGCTAGACCCCGGACAGGGATAGGAGTTGGTACGCAGTATTTT
-	TRBV20-1	TRBJ2-2	-	CSARDLLSGTGELFF	TGCAGTGCTAGAGATTTACTATCCGGCACCGGGGAGCTGTTTTTT
-	TRBV12-3/TRBV12-4	TRBJ2-3	TRBD2	CASRYGGGTDTQYF	TGTGCCAGCAGATATGGCGGGGGAACAGATACGCAGTATTTT
few	TRBV12-3/TRBV12-4	TRBJ2-2	-	CASSFLQRLEYGGELFF	TGTGCCAGCAGTTTTCTTCAACGACTAGAGTATGGCGGGGAGCTGTTTTTT
many	TRBV20-1	TRBJ1-5	TRBD1	CSARVADRAHNQPQHF	TGCAGTGCTAGAGTCGCAGACAGGGCCCACAATCAGCCCCAGCATTTT
many	TRBV2	TRBJ2-7	TRBD1	CASSSYTGAYEQYF	TGTGCCAGCAGTTCCTACACAGGGGCCTACGAGCAGTACTTC
-	TRBV5-1	TRBJ2-5	TRBD1	CASSLMGTEETQYF	TGCGCCAGCAGCTTGATGGGGACAGAAGAGACCCAGTACTTC
-	TRBV7-2	TRBJ2-5	-	CASSLAIAGGETQYF	TGTGCCAGCAGCTTAGCGATTGCCGGAGGCGAGACCCAGTACTTC